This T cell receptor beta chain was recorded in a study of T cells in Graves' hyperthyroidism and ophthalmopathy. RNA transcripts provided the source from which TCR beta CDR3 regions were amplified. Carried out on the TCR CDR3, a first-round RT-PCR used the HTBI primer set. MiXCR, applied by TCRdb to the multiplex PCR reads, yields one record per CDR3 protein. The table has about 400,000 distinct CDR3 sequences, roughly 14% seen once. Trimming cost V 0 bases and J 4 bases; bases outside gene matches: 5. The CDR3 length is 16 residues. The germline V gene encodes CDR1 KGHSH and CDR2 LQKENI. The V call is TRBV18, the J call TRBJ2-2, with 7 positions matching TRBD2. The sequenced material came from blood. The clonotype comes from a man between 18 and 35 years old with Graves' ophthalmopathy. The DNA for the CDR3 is TGTGCCAGCTCACCACCGGGCGGGGGACGCACCGGGGAGCTGTTTTTT. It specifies CASSPPGGGRTGELFF. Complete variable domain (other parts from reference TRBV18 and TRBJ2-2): NAGVMQNPRHLVRRRGQEARLRCSPMKGHSHVYWYRQLPEEGLKFMVYLQKENIIDESGMPKERFSAEFPKEGPSILRIQQVVRGDSAAYFCASSPPGGGRTGELFFGEGSRLTVL.